These 32 T cell receptor beta chains were sequenced from one sample in a study of T cells expressing NK-cell markers. TCRdb re-analyzed the 5' RACE reads; it lists each CDR3 protein once, without DNA. The ten top clones account for under 6.5%, within a sample of hundreds of thousands of distinct CDR3 sequences. The sequenced sample was blood T cells: a sorted CD56 or NKG2C T cell subset, CD4+ or CD8+ T cells, or bulk PBMC T cells (not recorded which). The receptors were sampled from a man aged 18-70 years in good health.

This chain connects TRBV5-6 to TRBJ1-3; TCRdb designates TRBD1, a call that cannot be tested without DNA. The CDR3 is 17 amino acids. The germline V gene has CDR1 SGHDT and CDR2 YYEEEE. This chain's CDR3 is CASSLYSTVKSGNTIYF. Supplemented by reference TRBV5-6 and TRBJ1-3, the full variable domain reads DAGVTQSPTHLIKTRGQQVTLRCSPKSGHDTVSWYQQALGQGPQFIFQYYEEEERQRGNFPDRFSGHQFPNYSSELNVNALLLGDSALYLCASSLYSTVKSGNTIYFGEGSWLTVV.

The chain has TRBV5-1 and TRBJ2-7. The CDR3 extends over 14 amino acids. CDR1 is SGHRS and CDR2 is YFSETQ in the germline V gene. The chain's CDR3 is CASSLEGRAYEQYF.

This chain links TRBV12-3 or TRBV12-4 with TRBJ2-7; TCRdb picks TRBD1, but there is no DNA to check that call. The CDR3 is 14 amino acids. The CDR3 sequence is CASSFRGAVNEQYF.

J is TRBJ2-6 and V is TRBV4-2; TCRdb outputs TRBD1, but without DNA this stays unchecked. The CDR3 consists of 20 residues. From germline, CDR1 is LGHNA and CDR2 YNFKEQ. The CDR3 reads CASSKPADRDGFSGANVLTF.

V and J are TRBV20-1 and TRBJ1-4; no DNA is available, so the TRBD1 call from TCRdb remains unchecked. The CDR3 runs 11 residues. Germline V gene data show CDR1 as DFQATT and CDR2 as SNEGSKA (reference sequence). The CDR3: CSAPVGEKLFF.

This chain connects TRBV20-1 to TRBJ2-1; TCRdb proposes TRBD1, but this gene call is untestable without DNA. The germline V gene has CDR1 DFQATT and CDR2 SNEGSKA (reference sequence). This CDR3 has 17 residues. The CDR3 loop is CSARGQGRGGSYNEQFF.

The V and J genes are TRBV28 and TRBJ2-7; the D call of TRBD2 rests on TCRdb alone, since no DNA is present to check it. The CDR3 length is 15 residues. CDR1 is MDHEN, CDR2 SYDVKM, per germline. CDR3: CASSFLRGGMYEQYF.

The rearrangement links TRBV11-3 to TRBJ2-1; with no DNA, the TCRdb D assignment of TRBD1 cannot be verified. Germline V gene sequence: CDR1 SGHNT, CDR2 YENEEA. The CDR3 runs to 15 residues. CDR3 sequence reads: CASSLGEGRANEQFF. Combining the CDR3 with reference TRBV11-3 and TRBJ2-1 gives the whole variable domain EAGVVQSPRYKIIEKKQPVAFWCNPISGHNTLYWYLQNLGQGPELLIRYENEEAVDDSQLPKDRFSAERLKGVDSTLKIQPAELGDSAVYLCASSLGEGRANEQFFGPGTRLTVL.

The chain recombines TRBV30 with TRBJ2-6. The V gene's germline CDR1 is GTSNPN and CDR2 SVGIG (reference sequence). The CDR3 spans 17 residues. CDR3 residues: CAWSVRKTSSGANVLTF. Supplemented by reference TRBV30 and TRBJ2-6, the full variable domain reads SQTIHQWPATLVQPVGSPLSLECTVEGTSNPNLYWYRQAAGRGLQLLFYSVGIGQISSEVPQNLSASRPQDRQFILSSKKLLLSDSGFYLCAWSVRKTSSGANVLTFGAGSRLTVL.

The chain recombines TRBV10-3 with TRBJ2-1; TCRdb proposes TRBD1, but this gene call is untestable without DNA. The CDR3 has 17 residues. CDR1 and CDR2 (germline): ENHRY, SYGVKD. The CDR3 spells CAIEPGQHNDSYNEQFF.

The chain employs TRBV6-1 and TRBJ1-5; there is no DNA to check the TCRdb D call of TRBD1. This CDR3 has 15 residues. In germline, CDR1 is MNHNS, CDR2 SASEGT. CDR3 in amino acids: CASRESPRGYQPQHF.

The CDR3 reads CASSVGPTNSPLHF. This chain uses TRBV9 with TRBJ1-6. Germline CDR1 SGDLS, CDR2 YYNGEE. The CDR3 spans 14 residues.

The genes are TRBV5-1 and TRBJ2-5; TCRdb outputs TRBD2, but without DNA this stays unchecked. The CDR3 is made up of 15 amino acids. CDR1 and CDR2 (germline): SGHRS, YFSETQ. This chain's CDR3 is CASSPSGRGSETQYF. The full variable domain, in which reference TRBV5-1 and TRBJ2-5 provide the parts outside the CDR3, is KAGVTQTPRYLIKTRGQQVTLSCSPISGHRSVSWYQQTPGQGLQFLFEYFSETQRNKGNFPGRFSGRQFSNSRSEMNVSTLELGDSALYLCASSPSGRGSETQYFGPGTRLLVL.

The chain's CDR3 is CAALTLGGAGTGELFF. The chain carries TRBV2 and TRBJ2-2; without DNA, the TCRdb call of TRBD2 cannot be checked. From germline, CDR1 is SNHLY and CDR2 FYNNEI. The CDR3 consists of 16 residues. Looking up the rest from reference TRBV2 and TRBJ2-2 gives the full variable domain: EPEVTQTPSHQVTQMGQEVILRCVPISNHLYFYWYRQILGQKVEFLVSFYNNEISEKSEIFDDQFSVERPDGSNFTLKIRSTKLEDSAMYFCAALTLGGAGTGELFFGEGSRLTVL.

The chain joins TRBV27 to TRBJ1-1. The CDR3 sequence is 14 residues long. CDR1 and CDR2 from the germline V gene are MNHEY and SMNVEV (reference sequence). The CDR3 protein is CASSGRRGAGEAFF.

The J gene is TRBJ2-4, the V gene TRBV2; TCRdb names TRBD1, which stays unverified in the absence of DNA. Germline V CDR1 and CDR2: SNHLY, FYNNEI. This CDR3 comprises 13 residues. CDR3 sequence reads: CASGTDAKNIQYF.

V gene TRBV5-5 combines with J gene TRBJ2-3. The germline gives CDR1 SGHKS, CDR2 YYEKEE (reference sequence). There are 17 residues in the CDR3. CDR3 protein: CASSFQDNFVSTDTQYF.

V gene TRBV5-1 combines with J gene TRBJ2-7; TCRdb reports TRBD1, a call that lacks DNA to check it against. CDR1 is SGHRS, CDR2 YFSETQ, per germline. This CDR3 comprises 14 residues. CDR3 residues: CASSFGRAVHEQYF.

This chain uses TRBV27 with TRBJ1-6; TCRdb returns TRBD1, unconfirmable since there is no DNA. The CDR3 has 15 amino acids. The germline V gene has CDR1 MNHEY and CDR2 SMNVEV (reference sequence). CDR3 loop: CASSLMAGFNSPLHF.

V is TRBV5-6 and J is TRBJ2-7. Germline values: CDR1 SGHDT, CDR2 YYEEEE. The CDR3 is 11 residues long. The CDR3 loop reads CASSFFAEQYF.

The rearrangement links TRBV20-1 to TRBJ2-7; checking the TCRdb D call of TRBD1 is not possible without DNA. Per germline, CDR1 DFQATT and CDR2 SNEGSKA (reference sequence). The CDR3 extends over 11 amino acids. The CDR3 sequence: CSAKSGVEQYF.

V is TRBV29-1 and J is TRBJ2-5; the D call from TCRdb, TRBD2, cannot be confirmed without DNA. The germline V gene encodes CDR1 SQVTM and CDR2 ANQGSEA. The CDR3 is made up of 16 amino acids. CDR3: CSVAGTSGGAGETQYF.

The chain recombines TRBV7-2 with TRBJ1-3; without DNA, the TCRdb call of TRBD1 cannot be checked. Germline assignment: CDR1 SGHTA and CDR2 FQGNSA. The CDR3 totals 13 residues. CDR3 residues: CASSSKGGNTIYF.

The chain recombines TRBV5-1 with TRBJ2-7; lacking DNA, the TRBD1 call made by TCRdb goes unchecked. The CDR3 is made up of 14 amino acids. Germline CDR1 and CDR2: SGHRS and YFSETQ. CDR3 sequence: CASSLVSGPVEQYF.

The chain combines TRBV14 with TRBJ2-3; TCRdb's D call of TRBD1 is untestable without DNA. Germline CDR1 and CDR2: SGHDN and FVKESK. The CDR3 extends over 14 amino acids. CDR3 loop: CASRQLGGTDTQYF.

This chain links TRBV6-1 with TRBJ2-6. The CDR3 covers 15 residues. Germline V gene sequence: CDR1 MNHNS, CDR2 SASEGT. This chain's CDR3 is CASISAGVGANVLTF.

The chain links TRBV20-1 to TRBJ2-7; TCRdb's assignment of TRBD2 cannot be checked, as there is no DNA. The CDR3 loop spans 17 amino acids. Germline-derived CDR1 and CDR2 are DFQATT and SNEGSKA (reference sequence). The CDR3 protein is CSAPRTSGGPTSYEQYF.

The J gene is TRBJ2-1, the V gene TRBV20-1. Per germline, CDR1 DFQATT and CDR2 SNEGSKA (reference sequence). The CDR3 length is 16 residues. CDR3 residues: CSADGSQLGKYNEQFF.

V usage is TRBV20-1 and J usage is TRBJ2-2. The CDR3 is 17 residues long. The V gene's germline CDR1 is DFQATT and CDR2 SNEGSKA (reference sequence). CDR3 loop: CSARDLRSGLLAGELFF.

This chain joins TRBV7-6 and TRBJ1-1. The CDR3 has 17 amino acids. Germline V lookup: CDR1 SGHVS, CDR2 FNYEAQ. CDR3 loop: CASSLAIQGGMNTEAFF.

This chain joins TRBV3-1 and TRBJ1-2; TCRdb reports TRBD1, a call that lacks DNA to check it against. CDR3 size: 14 residues. Germline V gene data show CDR1 as LGHDT and CDR2 as YNNKEL (reference sequence). The CDR3 here is CASSSPLRDYGYTF.

The chain employs TRBV25-1 and TRBJ2-1; no DNA is available, so the TRBD1 call from TCRdb remains unchecked. Looked up from germline, CDR1 is MGHDK and CDR2 is SYGVNS. This CDR3 is built from 18 residues. This CDR3 reads CASSEYIREGGFTNEQFF.